The 5 T cell receptor beta chains below all came from one sample that was sequenced in a study of CD8 T cells in Susac syndrome. Reverse transcription used about 0.45 to 1 ug RNA and random hexamers. TCRdb recomputed calls from the immunoSEQ multiplex PCR reads with MiXCR, one row per CDR3 protein. The table records some 200,000 distinct CDR3 sequences, approximately 94% of them present only once. Sequencing was performed on CD4+ T cells from PBMCs. All receptors derive from a human donor with Susac syndrome.

The rearrangement links TRBV18 to TRBJ1-1; D is undetermined. Germline assignment: CDR1 KGHSH and CDR2 LQKENI. The CDR3 is made up of 14 amino acids. Trimming stripped 0 bases from V and 3 bases from J, with 8 bases between. The CDR3 nucleotides are TGTGCCAGCTCACCACCGATGAGGGACACTGAAGCTTTCTTT. Its protein is CASSPPMRDTEAFF. Together with reference TRBV18 and TRBJ1-1, the CDR3 gives the full variable domain: NAGVMQNPRHLVRRRGQEARLRCSPMKGHSHVYWYRQLPEEGLKFMVYLQKENIIDESGMPKERFSAEFPKEGPSILRIQQVVRGDSAAYFCASSPPMRDTEAFFGQGTRLTVV.

The chain couples TRBV14 to TRBJ2-5; TRBD1 might be the D (6 bases). Germline CDR1 and CDR2: SGHDN and FVKESK. V shed 0 bases and J shed 9 bases, with 17 bases lying between them. The CDR3 spans 15 residues. DNA for the CDR3: TGTGCCAGCAGCCAAGATCTCCCAGGGGAAGGGTCCCAGTACTTC. This gives the protein CASSQDLPGEGSQYF. The full variable domain, its missing parts supplied by reference TRBV14 and TRBJ2-5, is EAGVTQFPSHSVIEKGQTVTLRCDPISGHDNLYWYRRVMGKEIKFLLHFVKESKQDESGMPNNRFLAERTGGTYSTLKVQPAELEDSGVYFCASSQDLPGEGSQYFGPGTRLLVL.

In this sample, this clonotype turned up once. The chain employs TRBV12-3 or TRBV12-4 and TRBJ1-5, with 10 nucleotides matching TRBD1. The V gene end was trimmed by 4 bases and the J gene end by 6 bases; junction bases not matched to a gene: 6. The CDR3 consists of 15 residues. CDR3 sequence reads: CASSSTGTGVQPQHF. Written as DNA, the CDR3 is TGTGCCAGCAGTTCCACCGGGACAGGGGTTCAGCCCCAGCATTTT.

The chain couples TRBV11-2 to TRBJ2-5, with D maybe TRBD2 (7 bases). Looked up from germline, CDR1 is SGHAT and CDR2 is FQNNGV. The V end was cut by 0 bases, the J end by 4 bases, with 12 bases between. This CDR3 is built from 15 residues. The CDR3 loop is CASSLDSGGRETQYF. Written as DNA, the CDR3 is TGTGCCAGCAGCTTAGATTCGGGGGGCAGAGAGACCCAGTACTTC.

This chain links TRBV20-1 with TRBJ2-4; D unclear. V lost 5 bases and J 0 bases, leaving 8 bases between the germline ends. This CDR3 comprises 13 residues. Germline assignment: CDR1 DFQATT and CDR2 SNEGSKA (reference sequence). The CDR3 coding sequence is TGCAGTGCTGTAGCAGGAGCCAAAAACATTCAGTACTTC. Its protein is CSAVAGAKNIQYF.